This T cell receptor beta chain came from a study of Graves' ophthalmopathy and Graves' hyperthyroidism. This clonotype was counted at least ten times. One end of the junction does not line up with germline, which may come from a read error. The germline V gene has CDR1 MNHEY and CDR2 SVGAGI. The CDR3 spans 14 residues. TCR beta CDR3 regions were amplified from RNA transcripts. Second-round multiplex PCR came after first-round RT-PCR with HTBI primers. TCRdb reprocessed the multiplex PCR reads with MiXCR, giving one entry per CDR3 protein. In the table there are some 390,000 distinct CDR3 sequences, around 18% of which are singletons.

Sequenced material: peripheral blood. The gene calls are TRBV6-5 and TRBJ1-1, with no clear D. This receptor was obtained from a woman under 30 with Graves' ophthalmopathy. CDR3 in DNA: TGTACCAGCAGTTACTCCACCCTGAACACTGAAGCTTTCTTT. It encodes CTSSYSTLNTEAFF.